This TCR beta chain was identified during a study of cytomegalovirus exposure and HLA in healthy donors. Germline CDR1 is MNHEY and CDR2 is SVGAGI. Trimming cost V 6 bases and J 7 bases, with 10 bases left between them. The CDR3 runs to 12 residues. In the PCR, 60 Vbeta and 13 Jbeta primers were used. Clones were read by immunoSEQ multiplex PCR, and TCRdb kept only the in-frame ones, dropping some. The table lists under 200,000 clones, about 81% of them singletons. Study-level findings and limits: Judged likely to be a sequencing artifact was a cluster of highly shared sequence variants. Among the CMV-associated chains, a few were confirmed in vitro as specific for CMV antigens. Owing to their indistinguishability, certain V segments, notably TRBV6-2 and TRBV6-3, were excluded. Across donors, presence/absence analyses took sequencing depth to be roughly uniform.

With respect to this clone: The antigen is unknown.

The chain uses TRBV6-5 and TRBJ2-1; a weak D match, TRBD1 (6 bases). The sequence came from a woman aged 18-29 years in good health and CMV-seronegative. Input material: PBMCs. The CDR3 loop is CASSTRGNEQFF. The CDR3 DNA sequence: TGTGCCAGCAGCACCAGGGGTAATGAGCAGTTCTTC.